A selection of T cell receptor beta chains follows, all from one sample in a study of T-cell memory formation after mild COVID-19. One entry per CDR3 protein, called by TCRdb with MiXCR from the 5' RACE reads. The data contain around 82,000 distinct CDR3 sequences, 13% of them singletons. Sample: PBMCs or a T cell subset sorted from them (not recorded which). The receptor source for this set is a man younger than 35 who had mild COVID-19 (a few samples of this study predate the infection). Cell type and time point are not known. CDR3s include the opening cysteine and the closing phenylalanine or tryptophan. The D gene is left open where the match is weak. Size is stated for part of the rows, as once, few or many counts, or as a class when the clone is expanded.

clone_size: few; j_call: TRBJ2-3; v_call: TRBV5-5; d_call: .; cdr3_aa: CASSQWGGTDTQYF; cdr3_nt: TGTGCCAGCAGCCAGTGGGGCGGGACAGATACGCAGTATTTT
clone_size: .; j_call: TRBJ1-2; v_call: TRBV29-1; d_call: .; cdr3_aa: CSVEDWSGIYGYTF; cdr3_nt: TGCAGCGTTGAAGATTGGTCGGGTATCTATGGCTACACCTTC
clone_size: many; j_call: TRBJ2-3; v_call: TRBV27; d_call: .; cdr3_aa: CASSLSTDTQYF; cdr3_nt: TGTGCCAGCAGTCTTAGCACAGATACGCAGTATTTT
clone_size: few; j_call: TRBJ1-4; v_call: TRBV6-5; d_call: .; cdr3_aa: CASSPGLPGLFF; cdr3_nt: TGTGCCAGCAGTCCCGGACTCCCCGGACTGTTTTTT
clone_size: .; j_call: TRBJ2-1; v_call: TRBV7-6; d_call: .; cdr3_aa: CASSLGSHEQFF; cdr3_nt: TGTGCCAGCAGCTTAGGTTCCCATGAGCAGTTCTTC
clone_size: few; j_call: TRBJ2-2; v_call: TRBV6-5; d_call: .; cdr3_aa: CASRPDFYTGELFF; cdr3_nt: TGTGCCAGCAGACCCGACTTCTACACCGGGGAGCTGTTTTTT
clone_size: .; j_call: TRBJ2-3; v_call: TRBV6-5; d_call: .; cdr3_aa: CASSHTPTTGRLDTQYF; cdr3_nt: TGTGCCAGCAGCCACACACCGACGACAGGCCGACTAGATACGCAGTATTTT
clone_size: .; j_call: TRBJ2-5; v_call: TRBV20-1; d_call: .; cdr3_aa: CSARVRTISEDQETQYF; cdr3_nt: TGCAGTGCTAGAGTAAGGACGATTTCGGAGGACCAAGAGACCCAGTACTTC
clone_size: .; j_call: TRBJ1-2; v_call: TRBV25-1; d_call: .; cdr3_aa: CASSALDGYTF; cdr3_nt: TGTGCCAGCAGTGCCCTGGATGGCTACACCTTC
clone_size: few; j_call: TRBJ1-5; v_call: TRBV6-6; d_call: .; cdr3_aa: CASSVESNQPQHF; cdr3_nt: TGTGCCAGCAGTGTCGAATCCAATCAGCCCCAGCATTTT
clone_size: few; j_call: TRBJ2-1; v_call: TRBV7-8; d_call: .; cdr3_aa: CASSLAPSAYNEQFF; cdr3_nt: TGTGCCAGCAGCTTAGCTCCTAGCGCTTACAATGAGCAGTTCTTC
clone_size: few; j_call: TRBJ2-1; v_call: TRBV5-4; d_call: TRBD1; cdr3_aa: CASTAGQGVSEQFF; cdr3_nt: TGTGCCAGCACCGCTGGACAGGGGGTTAGTGAGCAGTTCTTC
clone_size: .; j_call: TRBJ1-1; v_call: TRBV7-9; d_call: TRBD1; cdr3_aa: CASSLTGQGTEAFF; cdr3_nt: TGTGCCAGCAGCTTGACAGGGCAGGGCACTGAAGCTTTCTTT
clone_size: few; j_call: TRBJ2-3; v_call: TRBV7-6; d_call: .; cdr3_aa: CASSSYLGGGTDTQYF; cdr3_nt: TGTGCCAGCAGCTCCTACCTGGGGGGAGGAACAGATACGCAGTATTTT
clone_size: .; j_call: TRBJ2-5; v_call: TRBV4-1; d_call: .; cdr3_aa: CASSSPEETQYF; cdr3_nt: TGCGCCAGCAGCTCCCCCGAGGAGACCCAGTACTTC
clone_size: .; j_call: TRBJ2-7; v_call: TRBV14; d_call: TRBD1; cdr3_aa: CASKEGPGQGYEQYF; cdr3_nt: TGTGCCAGCAAGGAGGGACCGGGACAGGGCTACGAGCAGTACTTC
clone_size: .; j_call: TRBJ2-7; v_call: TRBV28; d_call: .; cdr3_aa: CASSSLGRGPYEQYF; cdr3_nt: TGTGCCAGCAGCTCCCTAGGGAGGGGGCCTTACGAGCAGTACTTC
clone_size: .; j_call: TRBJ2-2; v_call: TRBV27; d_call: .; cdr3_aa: CASSLWEPNTGELFF; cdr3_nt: TGTGCCAGCAGTTTATGGGAGCCGAACACCGGGGAGCTGTTTTTT
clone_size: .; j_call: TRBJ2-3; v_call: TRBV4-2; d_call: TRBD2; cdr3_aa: CASSQAGTSGGLSTDTQYF; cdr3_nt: TGTGCCAGCAGCCAAGCCGGGACTAGCGGGGGGCTTTCCACAGATACGCAGTATTTT
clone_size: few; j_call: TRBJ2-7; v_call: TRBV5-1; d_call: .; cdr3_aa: CASSLAGSSYEQYF; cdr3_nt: TGCGCCAGCAGCTTAGCGGGTAGCTCCTACGAGCAGTACTTC
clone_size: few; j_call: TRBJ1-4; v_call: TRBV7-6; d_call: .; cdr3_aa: CASSSLGLWNEKLFF; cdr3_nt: TGTGCCAGCAGCTCGTTGGGCCTATGGAATGAAAAACTGTTTTTT
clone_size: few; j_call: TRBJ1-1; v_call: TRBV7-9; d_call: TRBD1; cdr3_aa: CASSHDRGRTEAFF; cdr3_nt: TGTGCCAGCAGCCACGACAGGGGGCGAACTGAAGCTTTCTTT
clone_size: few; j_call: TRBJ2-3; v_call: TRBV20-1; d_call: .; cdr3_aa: CSASQSLTDTQYF; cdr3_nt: TGCAGTGCTAGTCAGAGCCTCACAGATACGCAGTATTTT
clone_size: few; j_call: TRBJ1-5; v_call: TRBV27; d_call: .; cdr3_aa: CASSPRPQGNNQPQHF; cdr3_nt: TGTGCCAGCAGTCCGCGCCCTCAGGGAAACAATCAGCCCCAGCATTTT
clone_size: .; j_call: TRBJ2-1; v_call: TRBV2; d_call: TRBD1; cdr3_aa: CASSRTGNNEQFF; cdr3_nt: TGTGCCAGCAGCCGGACAGGCAACAATGAGCAGTTCTTC
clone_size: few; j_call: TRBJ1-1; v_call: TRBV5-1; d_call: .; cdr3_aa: CASSLTGSMNTEAFF; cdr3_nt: TGCGCCAGCAGCTTGACGGGATCCATGAACACTGAAGCTTTCTTT
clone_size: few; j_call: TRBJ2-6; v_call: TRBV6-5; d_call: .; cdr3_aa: CASSFALSGANVLTF; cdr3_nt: TGTGCCAGCAGTTTTGCTCTCTCTGGGGCCAACGTCCTGACTTTC
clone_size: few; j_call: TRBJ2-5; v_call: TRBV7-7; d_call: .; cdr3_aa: CASSLGPERAIETQYF; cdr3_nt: TGTGCCAGCAGCTTAGGACCGGAGAGAGCTATAGAGACCCAGTACTTC
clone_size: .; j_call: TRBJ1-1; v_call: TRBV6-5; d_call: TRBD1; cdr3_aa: CASNRGGSTEAFF; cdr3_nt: TGTGCCAGCAACAGGGGCGGGAGCACTGAAGCTTTCTTT
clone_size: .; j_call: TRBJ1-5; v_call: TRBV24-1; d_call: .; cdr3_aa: CATGGGEMDNQPQHF; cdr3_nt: TGTGCCACAGGGGGGGGGGAGATGGACAATCAGCCCCAGCATTTT
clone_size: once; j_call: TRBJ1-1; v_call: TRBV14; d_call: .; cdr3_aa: CASSQYGQEAFF; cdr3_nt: TGTGCCAGCAGCCAATACGGACAGGAAGCTTTCTTT
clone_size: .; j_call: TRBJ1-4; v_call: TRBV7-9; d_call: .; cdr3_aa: CASSLALGATNEKLFF; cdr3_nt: TGTGCCAGCAGCTTAGCTCTCGGGGCAACTAATGAAAAACTGTTTTTT
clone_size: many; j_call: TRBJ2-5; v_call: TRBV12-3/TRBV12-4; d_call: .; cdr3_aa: CASSFPGGAQYF; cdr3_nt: TGTGCCAGCAGTTTCCCCGGGGGAGCCCAGTACTTC
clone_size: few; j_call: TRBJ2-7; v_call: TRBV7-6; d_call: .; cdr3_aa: CASSIDGTYEQYF; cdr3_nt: TGTGCCAGCAGCATAGACGGAACCTACGAGCAGTACTTC
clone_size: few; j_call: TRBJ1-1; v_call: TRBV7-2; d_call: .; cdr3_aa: CASSSNVVEAFF; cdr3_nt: TGTGCCAGCAGCTCAAATGTCGTTGAAGCTTTCTTT
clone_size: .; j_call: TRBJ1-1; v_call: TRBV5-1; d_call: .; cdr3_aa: CASSLTGPGTEAFF; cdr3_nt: TGCGCCAGCAGCTTGACAGGGCCGGGGACTGAAGCTTTCTTT
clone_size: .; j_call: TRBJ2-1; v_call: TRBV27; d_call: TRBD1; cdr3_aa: CASGTGRYNEQFF; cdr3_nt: TGTGCCAGCGGGACAGGCCGTTACAATGAGCAGTTCTTC
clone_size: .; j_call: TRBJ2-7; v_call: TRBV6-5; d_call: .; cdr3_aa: CASSYSGGGEQYF; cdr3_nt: TGTGCCAGCAGTTACTCGGGGGGAGGCGAGCAGTACTTC
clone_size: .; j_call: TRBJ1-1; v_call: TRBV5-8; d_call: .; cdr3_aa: CASSSPPWTGGPEAFF; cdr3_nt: TGTGCCAGCAGCTCACCCCCCTGGACGGGAGGACCTGAAGCTTTCTTT
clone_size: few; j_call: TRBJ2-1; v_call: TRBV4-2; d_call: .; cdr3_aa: CASSQGSSGQFF; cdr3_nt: TGTGCCAGCAGCCAAGGATCGAGTGGGCAGTTCTTC
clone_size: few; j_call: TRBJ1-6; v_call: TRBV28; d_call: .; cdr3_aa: CASSFPGRSPLHF; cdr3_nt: TGTGCCAGCAGTTTCCCGGGGCGATCACCCCTCCACTTT
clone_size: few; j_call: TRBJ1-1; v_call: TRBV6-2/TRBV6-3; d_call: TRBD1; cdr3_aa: CASSYIRTGDTEAFF; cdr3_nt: TGTGCCAGCAGTTACATAAGGACAGGGGACACTGAAGCTTTCTTT
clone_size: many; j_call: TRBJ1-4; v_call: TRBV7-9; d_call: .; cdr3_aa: CASRSDEKLFF; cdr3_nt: TGTGCCAGCAGGAGCGATGAAAAACTGTTTTTT
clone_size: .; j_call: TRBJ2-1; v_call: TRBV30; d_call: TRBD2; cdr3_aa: CAWSVKGLANEQFF; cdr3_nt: TGTGCCTGGAGTGTCAAGGGACTAGCCAATGAGCAGTTCTTC
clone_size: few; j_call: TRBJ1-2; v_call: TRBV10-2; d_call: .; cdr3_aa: CASSERGSDGYTF; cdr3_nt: TGCGCCAGCAGTGAGAGGGGGTCCGATGGCTACACCTTC
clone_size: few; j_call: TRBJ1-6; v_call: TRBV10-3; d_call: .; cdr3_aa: CAIRGEGSSYNSPLHF; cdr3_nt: TGTGCCATCAGGGGAGAAGGAAGCTCCTATAATTCACCCCTCCACTTT
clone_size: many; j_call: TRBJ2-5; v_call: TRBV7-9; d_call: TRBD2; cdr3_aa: CASSGGKTSWVETQYF; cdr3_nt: TGTGCCAGCAGCGGGGGAAAGACTAGCTGGGTGGAGACCCAGTACTTC
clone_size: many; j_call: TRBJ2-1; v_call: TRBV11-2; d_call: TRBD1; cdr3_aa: CASSPGPGTGLNEQFF; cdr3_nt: TGTGCCAGCAGCCCAGGCCCCGGGACAGGGCTCAATGAGCAGTTCTTC
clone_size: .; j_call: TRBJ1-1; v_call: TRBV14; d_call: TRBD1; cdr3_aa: CASSQESGTENTEAFF; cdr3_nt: TGTGCCAGCAGCCAAGAGAGCGGGACAGAGAACACTGAAGCTTTCTTT
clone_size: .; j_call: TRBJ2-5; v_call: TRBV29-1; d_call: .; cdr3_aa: CSVEEIGVEETQYF; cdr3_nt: TGCAGCGTTGAAGAGATCGGGGTGGAGGAGACCCAGTACTTC
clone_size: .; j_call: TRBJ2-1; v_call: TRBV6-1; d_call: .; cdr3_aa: CASSENLNEQFF; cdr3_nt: TGTGCCAGCAGTGAGAACCTCAATGAGCAGTTCTTC
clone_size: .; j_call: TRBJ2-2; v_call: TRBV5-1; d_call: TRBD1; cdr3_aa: CASSATGANTGELFF; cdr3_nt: TGCGCCAGCAGCGCCACAGGGGCGAACACCGGGGAGCTGTTTTTT
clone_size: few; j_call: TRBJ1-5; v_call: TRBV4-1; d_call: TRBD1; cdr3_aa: CASSQVSTGVYSNQPQHF; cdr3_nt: TGCGCCAGCAGCCAAGTTAGTACAGGGGTTTATAGCAATCAGCCCCAGCATTTT
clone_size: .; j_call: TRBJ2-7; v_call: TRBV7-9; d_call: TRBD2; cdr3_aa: CASSFGLAGAYEQYF; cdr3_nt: TGTGCCAGCAGCTTTGGACTAGCGGGGGCCTACGAGCAGTACTTC
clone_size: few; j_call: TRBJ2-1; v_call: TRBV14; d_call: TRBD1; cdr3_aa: CASSRTGVYNEQFF; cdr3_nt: TGTGCCAGCAGCCGGACAGGGGTTTACAATGAGCAGTTCTTC